This T cell receptor beta chain came from a study of blood T cell repertoires in COVID-19. The wider study: Specimens from acute and convalescent COVID-19 originated in the United States, Italy and Spain. T cells, B-cell-depleted T cells, or PBMCs provided the cDNA or gDNA that served as material.

Under the authors' procedure: Amplification from reference gene primers served as the basis for estimated nucleated cell counts. Generated by immunoSEQ multiplex PCR, the TCRdb table keeps only in-frame clones and is missing some. The D gene and trimming were derived from the DNA, and the V and J assignments and clone size from that table. Here the sample spans 200,000 to 250,000 clones, 75% to 85% being singletons. The V end lost 7 bases, the J end lost 0 bases, and 10 bases lay between the germline ends. The CDR3 totals 14 residues. The germline V gene has CDR1 MDHEN and CDR2 SYDVKM. The chain combines TRBV28 with TRBJ1-3; D might be TRBD1 (6 bases). This clonotype was obtained from a woman aged 50 to 60 with acute or convalescent COVID-19. Sequences were obtained from peripheral blood. CDR3 protein: CASTETGSGNTIYF. CDR3 nucleotide sequence: TGTGCCAGCACCGAGACAGGCTCTGGAAACACCATATATTTT.